The clone carrying this TCR beta chain came up once. Its antigen remains unknown. Scientists ran DNA taken from cultured CD4+ T cells through the Oncomine TCR Beta short-read assay for sequencing. The authors extracted genomic DNA from cultured CD4+ T cells. TCRdb recomputed calls from the PCR reads with MiXCR, one row per CDR3 protein. The table has about 10,000 distinct CDR3 sequences, roughly a third seen once. Treatment noted: approximately nine-day PBMC culture with coronavirus spike peptide pools or control peptides (ViraFEST assay). The collection of CD4+ T cells from the unexposed donor took place before the COVID-19 pandemic (2011-2018). Around 2.1 million PBMCs went into each well for culture with 9.5 to 10 IU/ml IL-2 and 7.5 to 10 ug/ml peptide pools. This sample was taken from a study of vaccination and CD4 T cells after COVID-19. Study at large: SARS-CoV-2, HCoV-NL63, HCoV-OC43 and HCoV-229E supplied the overlapping spike peptides used to stimulate cells.

Overall study findings and caveats: Sampling was limited to relatively few convalescent patients, with no early post-infection timepoints studied.

This CDR3 comprises 13 residues. V was trimmed by 7 bases and J by 5 bases, leaving 15 bases between them. In germline, CDR1 is SGHTS, CDR2 YDEGEE. This sequence was found in a human donor in good health. The rearrangement links TRBV5-8 to TRBJ2-5; D might be TRBD1 (6 bases). The sequenced material came from CD4+ T cells from blood, cultured in vitro. The CDR3 loop reads CASDPRGKETQYF. The DNA for the CDR3 is TGTGCCAGCGACCCAAGGGGGAAGGAGACCCAGTACTTC.